The rows below give T cell receptor beta chains drawn from one sample of a study of T cell responses to AZD1222 COVID-19 vaccine. TCRdb's table, derived via immunoSEQ multiplex PCR, lists solely in-frame clones and lacks some. This sample has more than 90,000 clones, with around 87% found just once. The material sequenced was peripheral blood, taken 28 days after the second AZD1222 dose. Receptors originate from an adult who received the AZD1222 COVID-19 vaccine. The CDR3 runs from the conserved cysteine through the conserved F or W. The D gene is left open where the match is weak. The listing skips clone size in some rows; elsewhere it reads once, few, many or a size class.

size	D	V	J	DNA	CDR3
NA	NA	TRBV10-3	TRBJ2-2	TGTGCCGCACACGGGGGGCCCGGGGAGCTGTTTTTT	CAAHGGPGELFF
NA	NA	TRBV28	TRBJ2-7	TGTGCCAGCAGTTTATTGTCTTCGAGCGGAATCTCCTACGAGCAGTACTTC	CASSLLSSSGISYEQYF
NA	NA	TRBV4-2	TRBJ2-1	TGTGCCAGCAGCCAAGGGGACCAACGTTCTTACAATGAGCAGTTCTTC	CASSQGDQRSYNEQFF
NA	TRBD2	TRBV19	TRBJ2-1	TGTGCCAGTAGTCGGACTAGCGGGGGGGCGGATGAGCAGTTCTTC	CASSRTSGGADEQFF
NA	NA	TRBV5-5	TRBJ1-1	TGTGCCAGCAGCTTGGCCAATATAGTCCCCCCGAACACTGAAGCTTTCTTT	CASSLANIVPPNTEAFF
few	TRBD1	TRBV12-5	TRBJ2-1	TGTGCTAGTGGGCCGGACAGGGGGGCTGAGCAGTTCTTC	CASGPDRGAEQFF
NA	NA	TRBV23-1	TRBJ1-1	TGCGCCAGCATTCTGGGTGGGGGAACTGAAGCTTTCTTT	CASILGGGTEAFF
NA	NA	TRBV2	TRBJ1-3	TGTGCCAGCAGGGACAGAGGGACCGTAGCAGGAAACACCATATATTTT	CASRDRGTVAGNTIYF
few	TRBD1	TRBV7-9	TRBJ2-2	TGTGCCAGCAGCAATAACAGGGGGTTAGGGATCGCCGGGGAGCTGTTTTTT	CASSNNRGLGIAGELFF
NA	NA	TRBV4-2	TRBJ1-6	TGTGCCAGCAGCCAGTCCGGGGGTGGGGCCTATAATTCACCCCTCCACTTT	CASSQSGGGAYNSPLHF
NA	NA	TRBV6-5	TRBJ1-2	TGTGCCAGCAGTTCCCCGGGCTATGGCTACACCTTC	CASSSPGYGYTF
NA	TRBD1	TRBV19	TRBJ1-5	TGTGCCAGTAGGGTGGACAGGTATCAGCCCCAGCATTTT	CASRVDRYQPQHF
NA	TRBD2	TRBV7-2	TRBJ2-7	TGTGCCAGCAGCGGGACTAGCGCCCCCTACGAGCAGTACTTC	CASSGTSAPYEQYF
NA	TRBD2	TRBV5-6	TRBJ2-5	TGTGCCAGCAGCCCTACCGGGACTAGCGGGGGAATGGAGACCCAGTACTTC	CASSPTGTSGGMETQYF
NA	TRBD1	TRBV19	TRBJ1-5	TGTGCCAGTAGTCCTCCCTGGACAGGGGTTCTCAGTCAGCCCCAGCATTTT	CASSPPWTGVLSQPQHF
NA	NA	TRBV7-3	TRBJ2-1	TGTGCCAGCAGCTTAGGTCAGGGGTACAATGAGCAGTTCTTC	CASSLGQGYNEQFF
once	NA	TRBV6-5	TRBJ2-1	TGTGCCAGCAGTTACCGGGCGAATGAGCAGTTCTTC	CASSYRANEQFF
few	NA	TRBV6-1	TRBJ2-5	TGTGCCAGCAGTGAACGGTCGTGGGTGAGACAGCAAGAACAAGAGACCCAGTACTTC	CASSERSWVRQQEQETQYF
NA	TRBD1	TRBV7-2	TRBJ1-1	TGTGCCAGCAGCTTAGAACGGACAGGGGAAGAAGCTTTCTTT	CASSLERTGEEAFF
NA	TRBD1	TRBV28	TRBJ1-1	TGTGCCAGCAGTCGTTACAGGGGTCGGGACACTGAAGCTTTCTTT	CASSRYRGRDTEAFF
NA	TRBD2	TRBV11-2	TRBJ2-1	TGTGCCAGCACCCGCGGAGTTTTAGCGGGAGGTGGGAATGAGCAGTTCTTC	CASTRGVLAGGGNEQFF
NA	NA	TRBV11-2	TRBJ2-7	TGTGCCAGCAGCTTTGGGGTCCGGGACACCTACGAGCAGTACTTC	CASSFGVRDTYEQYF
NA	NA	TRBV24-1	TRBJ2-2	TGTGCCACCAGTGATTCTAAACAGACCACCGGGGAGCTGTTTTTT	CATSDSKQTTGELFF
once	NA	TRBV19	TRBJ1-2	TGTGCCAGTAGTTCGGGCGGCTATGGCTACACCTTC	CASSSGGYGYTF
once	TRBD1	TRBV6-2/TRBV6-3	TRBJ1-2	TGTGCCAGCAGACCTGGGACAGGTCGAAACATAGACACCTTC	CASRPGTGRNIDTF
NA	NA	TRBV10-3	TRBJ2-5	TGTGCCATCAGTGTGGGGCAGGGAGCGAAAGAGACCCAGTACTTC	CAISVGQGAKETQYF
few	NA	TRBV9	TRBJ2-7	TGTGCCAGCAGCGTCGCTAGCGGGACAGGCTACGAGCAGTACTTC	CASSVASGTGYEQYF
once	TRBD1	TRBV19	TRBJ1-1	TGTGCCAGTAGTCCGTGGACAGGGTCCCCCGCGAACACTGAAGCTTTCTTT	CASSPWTGSPANTEAFF
once	TRBD1	TRBV5-1	TRBJ2-3	TGCGCCAGCAGGGGACAGGGAACAGATACGCAGTATTTT	CASRGQGTDTQYF
once	NA	TRBV19	TRBJ2-2	TGTGCCAGTAGTAGCAAGTGGAACACCGGGGAGCTGTTTTTT	CASSSKWNTGELFF
NA	NA	TRBV5-6	TRBJ2-7	TGTGCCAGCAGCTTGACAGTGGCCTACGAGCAGTACTTC	CASSLTVAYEQYF
once	NA	TRBV6-6	TRBJ1-1	TGTGCCAGCAGTTACAACGGACGGAACACTGAAGCTTTCTTT	CASSYNGRNTEAFF
NA	NA	TRBV7-7	TRBJ1-1	TGTGCTAGCAGCTCCTCAGAGAACACTGAAGCTTTCTTT	CASSSSENTEAFF
once	TRBD2	TRBV7-3	TRBJ2-2	TGTGCCAGCAGCGACCCTCACCGGCTAGCGGGGCCGAACACCGGGGAGCTGTTTTTT	CASSDPHRLAGPNTGELFF
NA	TRBD2	TRBV5-6	TRBJ2-7	TGTGCCAGCAGCGTCCGGGGGGGCGAGCAGTACTTC	CASSVRGGEQYF
NA	NA	TRBV10-2	TRBJ2-7	TGCGCCAGCAGCCCCGGATTAGGACGGGCCTACGAGCAGTACTTC	CASSPGLGRAYEQYF
NA	NA	TRBV5-6	TRBJ2-1	TGTGCCAGCAGCTTGGTGACAGGAGAGCAGTTCTTC	CASSLVTGEQFF
NA	NA	TRBV3-1/TRBV3-2	TRBJ1-1	TGTGCCAGCAGCCAAGATTGGGGGTACACTGAAGCTTTCTTT	CASSQDWGYTEAFF
NA	TRBD2	TRBV7-3	TRBJ2-1	TGTGCCAGCAGCCAGACTAGCGGGAACTACAATGAGCAGTTCTTC	CASSQTSGNYNEQFF
NA	TRBD2	TRBV6-5	TRBJ2-1	TGTGCCAGCCGGGGACTAGCGGGCTATGAGCAGTTCTTC	CASRGLAGYEQFF
few	NA	TRBV9	TRBJ2-2	TGTGCCAGCAGCGCGGGACATAAGAACACCGGGGAGCTGTTTTTT	CASSAGHKNTGELFF
NA	NA	TRBV6-5	TRBJ2-7	TGTGCCAGCAGTCCGACACCGACCTACGAGCAGTACTTC	CASSPTPTYEQYF
NA	NA	TRBV12-5	TRBJ2-2	TGTGCTAGTGGTTGGGGCGGAACGGGGTCCGGGGAGCTGTTTTTT	CASGWGGTGSGELFF
NA	TRBD2	TRBV7-9	TRBJ2-1	TGTGCCAGCAGCTCCTTCACTAGCGGGGCACACAATGAGCAGTTCTTC	CASSSFTSGAHNEQFF
NA	NA	TRBV19	TRBJ1-5	TGTGCCAGTAGTCAGTCTAGGGCAGGGAAAAATAGCAATCAGCCCCAGCATTTT	CASSQSRAGKNSNQPQHF
NA	TRBD1	TRBV5-6	TRBJ1-1	TGTGCCAGCAGCTTGACTCGAGGGGGCTGGAACACTGAAGCTTTCTTT	CASSLTRGGWNTEAFF
NA	TRBD1	TRBV30	TRBJ1-4	TGTGCCTGGAGTGTAACAGGGGGCGAAAAACTGTTTTTT	CAWSVTGGEKLFF
NA	NA	TRBV18	TRBJ1-2	TGTGCCAGCTCACCACGAGACCCACCGGGCTACACCTTC	CASSPRDPPGYTF
NA	NA	TRBV2	TRBJ2-1	TGTGCCAGCAGTGAAGCGCGTCCAGCAGGCAACAATGAGCAGTTCTTC	CASSEARPAGNNEQFF
NA	NA	TRBV6-5	TRBJ1-1	TGTGCCAGCACCCGGATACTGAACACTGAAGCTTTCTTT	CASTRILNTEAFF
NA	NA	TRBV9	TRBJ2-7	TGTGCCAGCAGCGTAGCTACGGGGGGCCCTTACGAGCAGTACTTC	CASSVATGGPYEQYF